This T cell receptor beta chain was captured by sequencing in a study of shared clonotypes between healthy human individuals. Germline lookup yields CDR1 SQVTM and CDR2 ANQGSEA. CDR3 length: 14 residues. Samples underwent the assay at deep level. Over several immunoSEQ plates, each subset's genomic DNA was distributed in even portions. Clones were read by immunoSEQ multiplex PCR, and TCRdb kept only the in-frame ones, dropping some. The sample shows some 2 million clones, about 95% of them seen only once. Only CD45RO-negative cells positively selected for CCR7 counted as naive CD8 cells, so terminally differentiated effector memory CD45RA+ cells were excluded. The donor population consisted of healthy HIV-negative adults with no recent acute infections or vaccinations. As regards this clone: Germline and junction disagree at one end, which may indicate a read error.

The TCR comes from a man younger than 35 in good health. The sequenced sample consisted of naive CD8+ T cells sorted from blood. This sequence joins TRBV29-1 and TRBJ2-7; a weak D match, TRBD2 (5 bases). The CDR3 reads CSVEDAQDSYEQCF. The CDR3 coding sequence is TGCAGCGTTGAAGACGCTCAGGACTCCTACGAGCAGTGCTTC.